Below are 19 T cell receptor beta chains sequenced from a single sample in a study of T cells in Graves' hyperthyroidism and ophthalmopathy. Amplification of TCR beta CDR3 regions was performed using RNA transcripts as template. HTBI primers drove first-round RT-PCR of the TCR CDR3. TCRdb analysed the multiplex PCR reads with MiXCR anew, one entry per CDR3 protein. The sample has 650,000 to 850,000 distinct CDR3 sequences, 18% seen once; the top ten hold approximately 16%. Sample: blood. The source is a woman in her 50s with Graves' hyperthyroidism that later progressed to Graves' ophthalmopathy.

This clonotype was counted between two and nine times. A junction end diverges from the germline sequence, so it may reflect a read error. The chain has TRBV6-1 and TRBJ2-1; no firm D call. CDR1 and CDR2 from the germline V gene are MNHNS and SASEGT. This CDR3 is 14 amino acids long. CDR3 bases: TGTGCCAGCGCTGAGGTCCTCTCCTGCAATGAGCAGTTCTTC. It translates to CASAEVLSCNEQFF.

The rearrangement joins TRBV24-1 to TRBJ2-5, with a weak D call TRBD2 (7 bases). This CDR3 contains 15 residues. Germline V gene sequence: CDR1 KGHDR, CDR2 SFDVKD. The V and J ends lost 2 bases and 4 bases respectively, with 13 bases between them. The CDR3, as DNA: TGTGCCACCAGTGATTGGGGGGGCAGCAGAGAGACCCAGTACTTC. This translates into CATSDWGGSRETQYF.

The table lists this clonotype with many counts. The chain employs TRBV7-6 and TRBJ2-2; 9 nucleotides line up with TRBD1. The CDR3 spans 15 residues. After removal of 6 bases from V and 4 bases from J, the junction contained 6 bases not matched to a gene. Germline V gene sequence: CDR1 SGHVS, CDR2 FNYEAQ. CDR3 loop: CASSGTGMVTGELFF. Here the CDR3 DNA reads TGTGCCAGCAGTGGGACAGGGATGGTCACCGGGGAGCTGTTTTTT.

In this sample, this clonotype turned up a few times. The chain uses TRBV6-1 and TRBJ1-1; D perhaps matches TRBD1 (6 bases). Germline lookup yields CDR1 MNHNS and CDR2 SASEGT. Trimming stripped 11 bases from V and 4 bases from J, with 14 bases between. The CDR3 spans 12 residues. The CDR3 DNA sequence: TGTGCCGCCCTGGGGGGGCGCACTGAAGCTTTCTTT. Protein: CAALGGRTEAFF.

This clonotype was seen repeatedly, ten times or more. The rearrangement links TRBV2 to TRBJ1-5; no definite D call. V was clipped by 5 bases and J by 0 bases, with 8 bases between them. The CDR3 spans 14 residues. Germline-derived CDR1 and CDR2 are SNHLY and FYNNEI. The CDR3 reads CASSRAPSNQPQHF. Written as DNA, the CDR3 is TGTGCCAGCAGTAGGGCACCTAGCAATCAGCCCCAGCATTTT.

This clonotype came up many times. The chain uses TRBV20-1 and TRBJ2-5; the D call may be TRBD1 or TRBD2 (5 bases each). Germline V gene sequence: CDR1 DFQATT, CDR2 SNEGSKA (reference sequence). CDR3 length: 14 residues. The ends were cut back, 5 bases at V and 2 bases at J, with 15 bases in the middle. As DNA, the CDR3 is TGCAGTGCTGGATCTTCCGGGGCTCAAGAGACCCAGTACTTC. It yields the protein CSAGSSGAQETQYF.

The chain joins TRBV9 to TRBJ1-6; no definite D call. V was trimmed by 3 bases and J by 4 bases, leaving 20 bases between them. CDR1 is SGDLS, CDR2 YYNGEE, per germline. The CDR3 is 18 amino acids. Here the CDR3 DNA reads TGTGCCAGCAGCGCAGACCCCCGCGCCGCTGGATATAATTCACCCCTCCACTTT. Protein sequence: CASSADPRAAGYNSPLHF.

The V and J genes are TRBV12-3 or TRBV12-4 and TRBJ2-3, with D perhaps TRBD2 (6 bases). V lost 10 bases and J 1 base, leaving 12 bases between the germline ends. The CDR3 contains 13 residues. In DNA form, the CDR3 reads TGTGCCACTACGGGGGAGGGCACAGATACGCAGTATTTT. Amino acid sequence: CATTGEGTDTQYF.

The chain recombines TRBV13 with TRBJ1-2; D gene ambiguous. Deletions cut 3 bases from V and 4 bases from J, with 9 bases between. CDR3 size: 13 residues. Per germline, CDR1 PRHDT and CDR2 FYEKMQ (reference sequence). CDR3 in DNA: TGTGCCAGCAGCTTGCGGGAAGGCTATGGCTACACCTTC. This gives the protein CASSLREGYGYTF.

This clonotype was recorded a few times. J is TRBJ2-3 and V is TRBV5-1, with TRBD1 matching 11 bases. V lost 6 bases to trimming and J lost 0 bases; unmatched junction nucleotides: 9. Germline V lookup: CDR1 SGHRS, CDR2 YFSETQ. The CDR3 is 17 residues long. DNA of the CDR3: TGCGCCAGCATGGACAGGGGGCCCACGAGTAGCACAGATACGCAGTATTTT. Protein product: CASMDRGPTSSTDTQYF.

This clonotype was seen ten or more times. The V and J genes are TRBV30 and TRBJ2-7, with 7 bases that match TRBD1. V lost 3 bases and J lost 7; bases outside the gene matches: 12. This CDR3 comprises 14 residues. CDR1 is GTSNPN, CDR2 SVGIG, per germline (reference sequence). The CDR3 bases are TGTGCCTGGAGCTATCCAGAGGGGGCAGGGGAGCAGTACTTC. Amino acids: CAWSYPEGAGEQYF.

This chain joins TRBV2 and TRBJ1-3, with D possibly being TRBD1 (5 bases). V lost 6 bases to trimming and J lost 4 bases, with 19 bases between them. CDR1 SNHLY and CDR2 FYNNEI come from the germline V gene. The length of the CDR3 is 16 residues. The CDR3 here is CASRPSLDSQGNTIYF. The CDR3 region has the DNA TGTGCCAGCAGGCCCTCCCTCGACAGTCAAGGAAACACCATATATTTT.

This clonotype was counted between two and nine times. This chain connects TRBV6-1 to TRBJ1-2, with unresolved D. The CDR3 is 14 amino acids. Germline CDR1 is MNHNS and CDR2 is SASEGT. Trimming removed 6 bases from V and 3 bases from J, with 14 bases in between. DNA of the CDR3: TGTGCCAGCAGCCTGACCGATACCTACTATGGCTACACCTTC. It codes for CASSLTDTYYGYTF.

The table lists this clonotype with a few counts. The CDR3 loop reads CASSSPWDGLNEKLFF. In DNA form, the CDR3 reads TGTGCCAGCAGTTCGCCCTGGGACGGCCTGAATGAAAAACTGTTTTTT. The chain links TRBV12-3 or TRBV12-4 to TRBJ1-4, with D tentatively TRBD1 (5 bases). The length of the CDR3 is 16 residues. V lost 4 bases, J lost 5 bases, and 17 bases lay in between.

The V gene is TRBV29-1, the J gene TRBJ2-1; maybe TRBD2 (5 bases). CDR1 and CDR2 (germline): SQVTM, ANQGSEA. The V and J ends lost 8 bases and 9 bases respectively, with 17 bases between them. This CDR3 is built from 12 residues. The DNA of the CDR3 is TGCAGCTTCAGGACTGGATACGGTGAGCAGTTCTTC. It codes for CSFRTGYGEQFF.

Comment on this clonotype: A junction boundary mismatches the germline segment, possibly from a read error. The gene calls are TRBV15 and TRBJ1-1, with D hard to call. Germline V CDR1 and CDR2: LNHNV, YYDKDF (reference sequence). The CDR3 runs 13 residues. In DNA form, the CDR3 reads TGTGCCGCCAGTAATCTCATGAACACTGAAGCTTTCTTT. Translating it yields CAASNLMNTEAFF.

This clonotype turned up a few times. The CDR3 region has the DNA TGTGCCAGCAGCTCCTACCCCTCCGGGGCCAACGTCCTGACTTTC. Translated, it gives CASSSYPSGANVLTF. The chain recombines TRBV7-2 with TRBJ2-6; D call uncertain. Germline CDR1 SGHTA, CDR2 FQGNSA. Trimming shortened V by 4 bases and J by 4 bases, and 11 bases separated the two germline ends. This CDR3 region has 15 residues.

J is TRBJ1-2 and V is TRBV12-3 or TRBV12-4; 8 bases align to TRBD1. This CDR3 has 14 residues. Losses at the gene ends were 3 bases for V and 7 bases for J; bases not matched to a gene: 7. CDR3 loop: CASSLRQGLVGYTF. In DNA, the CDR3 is TGTGCCAGCAGTTTGCGACAGGGGCTAGTTGGCTACACCTTC.

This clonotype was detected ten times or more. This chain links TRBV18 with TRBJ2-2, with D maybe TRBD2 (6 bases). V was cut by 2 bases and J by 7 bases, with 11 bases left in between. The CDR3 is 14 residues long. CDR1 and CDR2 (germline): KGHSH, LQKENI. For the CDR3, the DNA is TGTGCCAGCTCACCAATCCCCGGGGGCGGGGAGCTGTTTTTT. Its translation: CASSPIPGGGELFF. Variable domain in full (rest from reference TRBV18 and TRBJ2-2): NAGVMQNPRHLVRRRGQEARLRCSPMKGHSHVYWYRQLPEEGLKFMVYLQKENIIDESGMPKERFSAEFPKEGPSILRIQQVVRGDSAAYFCASSPIPGGGELFFGEGSRLTVL.